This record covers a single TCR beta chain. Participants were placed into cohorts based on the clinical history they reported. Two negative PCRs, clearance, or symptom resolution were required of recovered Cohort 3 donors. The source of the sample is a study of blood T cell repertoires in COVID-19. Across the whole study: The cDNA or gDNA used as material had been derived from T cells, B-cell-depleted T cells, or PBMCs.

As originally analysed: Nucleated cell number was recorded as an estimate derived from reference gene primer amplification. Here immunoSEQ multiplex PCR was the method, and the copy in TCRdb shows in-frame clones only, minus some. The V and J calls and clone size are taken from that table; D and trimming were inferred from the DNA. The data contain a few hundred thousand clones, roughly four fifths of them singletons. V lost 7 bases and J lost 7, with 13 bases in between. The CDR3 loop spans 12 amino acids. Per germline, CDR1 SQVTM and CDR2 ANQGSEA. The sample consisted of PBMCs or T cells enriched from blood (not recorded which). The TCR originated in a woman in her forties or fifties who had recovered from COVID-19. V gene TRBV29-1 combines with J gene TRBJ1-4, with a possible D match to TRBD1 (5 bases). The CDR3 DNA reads TGCAGCGCCGAACGTACAGGTGAAAAACTGTTTTTT. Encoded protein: CSAERTGEKLFF.